This T cell receptor (beta chain) stems from a study of patients and donors after allogeneic stem cell transplantation. This clonotype was seen a few times. CDR3 length: 13 amino acids. The junction had 4 bases not matched to a gene; V was cut back by 5 bases and J by 6 bases. Per germline, CDR1 MNHEY and CDR2 SVGAGI. TCRdb re-called the RT-PCR reads through MiXCR, storing one row per CDR3 protein. This table holds 190,000 or so distinct CDR3 sequences, less than 45% found once. This rearrangement joins TRBV6-5 to TRBJ1-5, with 7 nucleotides matching TRBD1. The sample comprised blood, either unsorted or a sorted T cell fraction (not recorded which). The TCR comes from a human donor who was either an allogeneic HSCT recipient or a stem cell or donor lymphocyte infusion donor (not recorded which). It is not recorded whose cells these are; they may come from a transplant donor. CDR3 residues: CASSPTGVQPQHF. CDR3 sequence (DNA): TGTGCCAGCAGTCCCACAGGGGTTCAGCCCCAGCATTTT.